This T cell receptor (beta chain) was captured by sequencing in a study of STAT3 mutations in large granular lymphocyte leukemia. Study context: Over half of T-LGLL patients had one or more immunosuppressive regimens.

Libraries were prepared by immunoSEQ multiplex PCR; TCRdb keeps only in-frame clonotypes and omits some of them. Here the sample spans roughly 40,000 clones, around nine tenths being singletons. Study results and limitations: In T-cell large granular lymphocyte leukemia, about half of patients showed multiple immunodominant subclonotypes. Some patients had dominant TCR clones larger than their STAT3 mutant burden. Differing intervals and regimens complicate linking therapy response to clone burden.

The V and J ends lost 1 base and 8 bases, in that order; junction bases with no gene match: 8. CDR3 length equals 15 residues. CDR1 and CDR2 from the germline V gene are LGHNA and YNFKEQ. Details on this clone: Its antigen remains unknown.

This chain links TRBV4-2 with TRBJ2-1; TRBD1 agrees at 7 bases. Sequenced input: PBMCs. This clonotype was sampled from a human donor with T large granular lymphocyte leukemia. Some clones in this sample may be carry-over from other donors' samples. The CDR3 region is CASSQGFQGVDEQFF. The CDR3 DNA sequence: TGTGCCAGCAGCCAAGGCTTCCAGGGGGTCGATGAGCAGTTCTTC.